This T cell receptor (beta chain) originates from a study of shared clonotypes between healthy human individuals. Produced via immunoSEQ multiplex PCR; TCRdb's table is partial and in-frame only. The sample lists more than 2,000,000 clones; more than 85% were seen once. The CDR3 runs to 15 residues. The V gene end was trimmed by 1 base and the J gene end by 4 bases; junction bases not matched to a gene: 5. Germline-derived CDR1 and CDR2 are SGHVS and FNYEAQ. This TCR was sampled from a man aged 18 to 35 in good health. Some clones in this sample may be carry-over from other donors' samples. Specimen: naive CD4+ T cells from PBMCs. As for subset: CD45RA+ positively selected. This rearrangement joins TRBV7-6 to TRBJ2-7; TRBD2 matches at 9 bases. In nucleotides, the CDR3 is TGTGCCAGCAGCTTAGTGGCTAGCGGGGAGTACGAGCAGTACTTC. It is translated as CASSLVASGEYEQYF.